This T cell receptor (beta chain) was identified during a study of beta chain features in type 1 diabetes. Across the study: Patients and healthy donors were similar in age, gender and cell yields.

Study outcomes and limitations: Shorter templates might be favored by PCR, equally in patients and controls.

The germline V gene has CDR1 MDHEN and CDR2 SYDVKM. This CDR3 has 15 residues. Trimming pared 5 bases from V and 5 bases from J, leaving 16 bases between. Regarding this clone: Its antigen is undetermined.

Expressed TCRB transcripts were sequenced after all isolated RNA was converted to cDNA. Here immunoSEQ multiplex PCR was the method, and the copy in TCRdb shows in-frame clones only, minus some. Among about 110,000 clones listed, under 40% were seen once. V usage is TRBV28 and J usage is TRBJ1-5; D is uncertain. The clonotype comes from a woman younger than 30 in good health. The material sequenced was stem cell memory CD4+ T cells from blood. CDR3: CASSGFDTVHQPQHF. CDR3 in DNA: TGTGCCAGCAGTGGATTTGACACGGTACATCAGCCCCAGCATTTT.